This entry lists 3 T cell receptor beta chains sequenced from one sample in a study of technical replicates of blood from a handful of donors (dated by TCRdb to 2015 to 2018). Library construction relied on the immunoSEQ multiplex PCR assay. The source is immuneACCESS, and TCRdb retained only in-frame sequences with V and J called. Part of the clones is not carried over; for the studies checked, unresolved V genes explain less than half of this, and the remainder is unexplained. The sample has approximately 99,000 clones on record, about 96% of them singletons. 0.36% of the sample goes to the ten largest clones. Specimen: T cells isolated from PBMCs. The source is a human donor in good health.

The chain's CDR3 is CASSRSPTGPMNTEAFF. DNA of the CDR3: TGCGCCAGCAGCCGGAGCCCCACAGGGCCTATGAACACTGAAGCTTTCTTT. The gene calls are TRBV5-1 and TRBJ1-1; tentatively, D is TRBD1 (6 bases). Germline V gene data show CDR1 as SGHRS and CDR2 as YFSETQ. The CDR3 has 17 amino acids. V was pared by 4 bases and J by 0 bases, with 19 bases between.

This clone was seen only a few times. The CDR3 region has the DNA TGTGCCAGCAGTTTTACATCCCGCTATCAGCCCCAGCATTTT. As protein: CASSFTSRYQPQHF. The chain joins TRBV28 to TRBJ1-5; no clear D. The CDR3 spans 14 residues. Deletions cut 3 bases from V and 5 bases from J, with 11 bases between. Germline assignment: CDR1 MDHEN and CDR2 SYDVKM. The whole variable domain, remainder taken from reference TRBV28 and TRBJ1-5, is DVKVTQSSRYLVKRTGEKVFLECVQDMDHENMFWYRQDPGLGLRLIYFSYDVKMKEKGDIPEGYSVSREKKERFSLILESASTNQTSMYLCASSFTSRYQPQHFGDGTRLSIL.

The CDR3 coding sequence is TGTGCCAGCAGTCCAAGTCGTGGCGGAAAGTACTACGAGCAGTACTTC. Amino acid sequence: CASSPSRGGKYYEQYF. The chain couples TRBV27 to TRBJ2-7; D gene uncertain. The V gene's germline CDR1 is MNHEY and CDR2 SMNVEV (reference sequence). The CDR3 length is 16 residues. Trimming shortened V by 5 bases and J by 3 bases, and 20 bases separated the two germline ends.